Shown below are 26 T cell receptor beta chains from a single sample sequenced in a study of T cell changes during pregnancy in multiple sclerosis. Only in-frame clones appear in the TCRdb table, and some are missing; sequencing was by immunoSEQ multiplex PCR. Of over 10,000 clones listed, 88% are singletons. Specimen: CD8+ T cells from peripheral blood mononuclear cells, collected in the second trimester of pregnancy. These receptors came from a female donor in good health, enrolled as a control in a pregnancy study.

This rearrangement joins TRBV4-2 to TRBJ2-4, with TRBD2 identical over 14 bases. J lost 6 bases, V lost 0 bases, and 7 bases had no gene match. This CDR3 is built from 18 residues. Germline CDR1 is LGHNA and CDR2 is YNFKEQ. The CDR3 protein is CASSQDGTSGSQANIQYF. The DNA of the CDR3 is TGTGCCAGCAGCCAAGATGGGACTAGCGGGAGCCAGGCAAACATTCAGTACTTC.

This chain joins TRBV7-3 and TRBJ2-7, with 10 positions matching TRBD2. CDR3 length equals 18 residues. Germline V gene lookup returns CDR1 SGHTA and CDR2 FQGTGA. V was clipped by 5 bases and J by 4 bases; unmatched bases: 17. The CDR3 DNA is TGTGCCAGCAGCCCAACTGGACTAGCGGAGGGGCTAGTGTACGAGCAGTACTTC. It is translated as CASSPTGLAEGLVYEQYF.

The chain joins TRBV10-3 to TRBJ1-5; D ambiguous. The V end lost 4 bases, the J end lost 0 bases, and 10 bases lay between the germline ends. CDR1 and CDR2 (germline): ENHRY, SYGVKD. The CDR3 is made up of 15 amino acids. The CDR3 nucleotides read TGTGCCATCAGTGGCAGGAATTATAGCAATCAGCCCCAGCATTTT. This sequence encodes CAISGRNYSNQPQHF.

The V gene is TRBV5-6, the J gene TRBJ2-7, with 9 bases aligning to TRBD2. CDR1 and CDR2 from the germline V gene are SGHDT and YYEEEE. V lost 5 bases and J lost 0; bases outside the gene matches: 3. The CDR3 length is 14 residues. For the CDR3, the DNA is TGTGCCAGCAGAGTAGCGGGAGACTCCTACGAGCAGTACTTC. Amino acids: CASRVAGDSYEQYF.

This chain links TRBV4-1 with TRBJ2-1; D may be TRBD2 (5 bases). The CDR3 spans 13 residues. Germline V lookup: CDR1 MGHRA, CDR2 YSYEKL. Trimming pared 1 base from V and 10 bases from J, leaving 11 bases between. The CDR3: CASSQVTEREQFF. As DNA, the CDR3 is TGCGCCAGCAGCCAAGTAACTGAGCGGGAGCAGTTCTTC.

This clone was observed a few times. The genes are TRBV28 and TRBJ2-1; D call uncertain. V lost 5 bases and J lost 3, with 8 bases in between. The length of the CDR3 is 13 residues. CDR1 is MDHEN and CDR2 is SYDVKM in the germline V gene. The CDR3 DNA reads as TGTGCCAGCAGTCCTCGTAACTACAATGAGCAGTTCTTC. Encoded protein: CASSPRNYNEQFF.

The chain employs TRBV9 and TRBJ2-7; 8 nucleotides align to TRBD1. The ends lost 3 bases at V and 5 bases at J; junction bases unmatched: 4. CDR1 and CDR2 from the germline V gene are SGDLS and YYNGEE. This CDR3 region has 13 residues. The CDR3 loop is CASSEGQANEQYF. The CDR3 DNA is TGTGCCAGCAGCGAGGGACAGGCGAACGAGCAGTACTTC.

This chain links TRBV19 with TRBJ2-7, with TRBD1 identical over 11 bases. Germline lookup yields CDR1 LNHDA and CDR2 SQIVND (reference sequence). The CDR3 sequence is 15 residues long. The junction had 3 bases not matched to a gene; V was cut back by 3 bases and J by 2 bases. In nucleotides, the CDR3 is TGTGCCAGTAGTATGGGGGGACAGGGGGCCTACGAGCAGTACTTC. It is translated as CASSMGGQGAYEQYF.

The chain is built from TRBV30 and TRBJ2-6; TRBD2 might be the D (6 bases). There are 14 residues in the CDR3. With 1 base removed from V and 2 bases from J, the gap between germline ends came to 6 bases. From germline, CDR1 is GTSNPN and CDR2 SVGIG (reference sequence). The CDR3 bases are TGTGCCTGGAGTGCGGGGGCTGGGGCCAACGTCCTGACTTTC. This sequence encodes CAWSAGAGANVLTF. The variable domain in full, with the rest retrieved from reference TRBV30 and TRBJ2-6, is SQTIHQWPATLVQPVGSPLSLECTVEGTSNPNLYWYRQAAGRGLQLLFYSVGIGQISSEVPQNLSASRPQDRQFILSSKKLLLSDSGFYLCAWSAGAGANVLTFGAGSRLTVL.

This clone was seen only a few times. The chain couples TRBV30 to TRBJ2-1; 7 bases are a match to TRBD2. The V gene's germline CDR1 is GTSNPN and CDR2 SVGIG (reference sequence). Losses at the gene ends were 5 bases for V and 4 bases for J; bases not matched to a gene: 8. The CDR3 is 14 amino acids. This chain's CDR3 is CAWGPREPYNEQFF. The DNA for the CDR3 is TGTGCCTGGGGCCCGCGGGAGCCGTACAATGAGCAGTTCTTC.

The V call is TRBV20-1, the J call TRBJ2-5, with D perhaps TRBD1 (6 bases). The J call may be in error: the DNA end matches TRBJ2-7 better. The CDR3 runs to 11 residues. Germline CDR1 is DFQATT and CDR2 is SNEGSKA (reference sequence). This CDR3 is CSARKGGEQYF. The CDR3 DNA reads TGCAGTGCTAGGAAAGGGGGCGAGCAGTACTTC.

The chain employs TRBV27 and TRBJ2-1, with a possible D match to TRBD1 (5 bases). CDR3 size: 15 residues. Trimming stripped 6 bases from V and 6 bases from J, with 18 bases between. The germline V gene has CDR1 MNHEY and CDR2 SMNVEV (reference sequence). The CDR3 sequence: CASRRFSGFLNEQFF. The CDR3 DNA reads as TGTGCCAGCAGGCGCTTTTCAGGGTTTCTCAATGAGCAGTTCTTC.

Regarding this clone: At one end the junction does not follow the germline gene, possibly because of a read error. J is TRBJ2-5 and V is TRBV7-7, with TRBD1 identical over 7 bases. Germline CDR1 and CDR2: SSHAT and FNYEAQ (reference sequence). The CDR3 sequence is 13 residues long. The chain's CDR3 is CASSSRTGETQYF. CDR3 in DNA: TGTGCTAGCAGCTCACGGACAGGAGAGACCCAGTACTTC.

This chain uses TRBV6-5 with TRBJ1-1, with D perhaps TRBD1 (5 bases). Germline CDR1 reads MNHEY; CDR2 reads SVGAGI. This CDR3 comprises 13 residues. V lost 6 bases to trimming and J lost 1 base, with 9 bases between them. CDR3 sequence (DNA): TGTGCCAGCAGCACGGGGGGGAACACTGAAGCTTTCTTT. It specifies CASSTGGNTEAFF.

A few counts support this clone. This rearrangement joins TRBV6-4 to TRBJ2-1, with D possibly being TRBD2 (5 bases). Germline values: CDR1 MRHNA, CDR2 SNTAGT. The CDR3 length is 13 residues. V gave up 8 bases and J gave up 1 base, with 9 bases separating them. The CDR3 is CASSRGSYNEQFF. CDR3 DNA sequence: TGTGCCAGCTCGCGAGGGTCCTACAATGAGCAGTTCTTC.

This chain connects TRBV9 to TRBJ1-2; D unresolved. The CDR3 runs to 14 residues. V was clipped by 0 bases and J by 4 bases, with 10 bases between them. Germline V CDR1 and CDR2: SGDLS, YYNGEE. The CDR3 DNA reads as TGTGCCAGCAGCGTAGACCATGGGAGCTATGGCTACACCTTC. Residues: CASSVDHGSYGYTF. The full variable domain, completed using reference TRBV9 and TRBJ1-2, is DSGVTQTPKHLITATGQRVTLRCSPRSGDLSVYWYQQSLDQGLQFLIQYYNGEERAKGNILERFSAQQFPDLHSELNLSSLELGDSALYFCASSVDHGSYGYTFGSGTRLTVV.

The chain combines TRBV13 with TRBJ2-5; TRBD1 aligns across 7 bases. The J call may be mistaken, given a closer DNA end match to TRBJ2-7. Germline loops: CDR1 PRHDT, CDR2 FYEKMQ (reference sequence). The length of the CDR3 is 13 residues. The CDR3 DNA reads TGTGCCAGCAGCTCGACAGGGAGCTACGAGCAGTACTTC. It specifies CASSSTGSYEQYF.

This chain links TRBV5-5 with TRBJ2-2; D not resolved. The CDR3 is made up of 18 amino acids. Trimming cost V 2 bases and J 6 bases, with 23 bases left between them. CDR1 SGHKS and CDR2 YYEKEE come from the germline V gene (reference sequence). The CDR3 protein is CASSFGSGLPLGPGELFF. The CDR3 bases are TGTGCCAGCAGCTTCGGGTCGGGTCTCCCCTTAGGTCCCGGGGAGCTGTTTTTT.

The V gene is TRBV27, the J gene TRBJ2-4, with a tentative D call TRBD2 (5 bases). This CDR3 region has 16 residues. The V and J ends lost 2 bases and 2 bases respectively, with 13 bases between them. Germline V CDR1 and CDR2: MNHEY, SMNVEV (reference sequence). The CDR3 spells CASSLTRVPPKNIQYF. The DNA of the CDR3 is TGTGCCAGCAGTTTAACTAGGGTTCCGCCCAAAAACATTCAGTACTTC.

This clone was observed a handful of times. The CDR3, as DNA: TGTGCCAGCAGTGAGGGCCGGGACTTCTCCTACAATGAGCAGTTCTTC. Amino acids: CASSEGRDFSYNEQFF. The rearrangement links TRBV6-4 to TRBJ2-1, with D possibly being TRBD2 (6 bases). V lost 3 bases and J lost 0, with 12 bases in between. CDR1 is MRHNA and CDR2 is SNTAGT in the germline V gene. The CDR3 runs 16 residues.

This clone has a handful of counts. CDR3 coding DNA: TGCGCCAGCAGCCTGGGCCCCAAGGGGGTGCAGCCCCAGCATTTT. This translates into CASSLGPKGVQPQHF. The chain is built from TRBV4-1 and TRBJ1-5, with D possibly TRBD1 on 6 matching bases. This CDR3 has 15 residues. The ends were cut back, 4 bases at V and 7 bases at J, with 17 bases in the middle. CDR1 and CDR2 (germline): MGHRA, YSYEKL.

The chain recombines TRBV4-3 with TRBJ2-2; no clear D. Germline V gene lookup returns CDR1 LGHNA and CDR2 YSLEER. The V end was cut by 1 base, the J end by 7 bases, with 13 bases between. The CDR3 runs 15 residues. Here the CDR3 DNA reads TGCGCCAGCAGCCAAGCGTATCGAGTTCTCGGGGAGCTGTTTTTT. Its protein is CASSQAYRVLGELFF.

The chain joins TRBV6-5 to TRBJ1-2, with TRBD1 as a possible D gene (6 bases). Germline assignment: CDR1 MNHEY and CDR2 SVGAGI. The length of the CDR3 is 16 residues. V was cut by 0 bases and J by 5 bases, with 16 bases left in between. CDR3 sequence reads: CASSYSIHSQGYGYTF. For the CDR3, the DNA is TGTGCCAGCAGTTACTCGATCCACTCCCAGGGGTATGGCTACACCTTC.

The chain joins TRBV7-9 to TRBJ2-7; possibly TRBD2 for D (6 bases). Germline CDR1 SEHNR, CDR2 FQNEAQ (reference sequence). V lost 3 bases to trimming and J lost 5 bases, with 17 bases between them. The CDR3 contains 15 residues. CDR3 nucleotide sequence: TGTGCCAGCAGCTTGTTGATCGGGAGAGGGAACGAGCAGTACTTC. It yields the protein CASSLLIGRGNEQYF.

The chain is built from TRBV4-1 and TRBJ2-7; possibly TRBD2 for D (6 bases). This CDR3 region has 14 residues. V was trimmed by 4 bases and J by 5 bases, leaving 15 bases between them. Germline V lookup: CDR1 MGHRA, CDR2 YSYEKL. The CDR3 protein is CASSPGGLGHEQYF. The CDR3 DNA is TGCGCCAGCAGCCCAGGAGGGCTTGGGCACGAGCAGTACTTC.

This clone was counted a single time. V is TRBV29-1 and J is TRBJ2-1; 12 nucleotides align to TRBD2. Germline values: CDR1 SQVTM, CDR2 ANQGSEA. The CDR3 contains 16 residues. With 1 base clipped from V and 4 bases from J, the junction kept 5 bases outside the gene matches. CDR3 in DNA: TGCAGCGTTGAAGGGCTAGCGGGAGGGCCGTACAATGAGCAGTTCTTC. Protein sequence: CSVEGLAGGPYNEQFF.